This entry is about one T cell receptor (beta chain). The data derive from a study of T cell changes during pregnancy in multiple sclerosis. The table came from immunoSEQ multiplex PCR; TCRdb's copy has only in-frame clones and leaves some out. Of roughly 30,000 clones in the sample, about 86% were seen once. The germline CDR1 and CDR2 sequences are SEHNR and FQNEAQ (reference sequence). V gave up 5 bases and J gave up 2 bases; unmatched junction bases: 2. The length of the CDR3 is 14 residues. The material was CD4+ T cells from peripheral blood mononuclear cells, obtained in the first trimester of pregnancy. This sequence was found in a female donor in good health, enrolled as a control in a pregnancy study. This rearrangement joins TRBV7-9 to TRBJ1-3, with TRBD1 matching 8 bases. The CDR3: CASSPTGAGNTIYF. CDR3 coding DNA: TGTGCCAGCAGCCCGACAGGGGCTGGAAACACCATATATTTT.